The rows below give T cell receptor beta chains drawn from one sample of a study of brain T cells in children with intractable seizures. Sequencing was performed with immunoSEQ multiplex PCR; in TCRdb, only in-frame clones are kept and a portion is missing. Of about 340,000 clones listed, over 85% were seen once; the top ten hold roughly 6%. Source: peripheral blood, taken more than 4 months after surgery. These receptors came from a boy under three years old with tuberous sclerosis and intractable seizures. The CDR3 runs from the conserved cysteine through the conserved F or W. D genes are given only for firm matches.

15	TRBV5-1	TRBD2	CASSLRREGYNEQFF
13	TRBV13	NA	CASSRPRDYEQYF
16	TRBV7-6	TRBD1	CASSRDRASSYNEQFF
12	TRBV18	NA	CASSPLRSAQFF
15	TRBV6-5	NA	CASSRPGPLHGGYTF
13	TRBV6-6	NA	CASSYPLSNEQYF
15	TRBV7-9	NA	CASSLGSASGTEAFF
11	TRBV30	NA	CACLANYGYTF
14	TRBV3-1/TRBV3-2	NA	CASSPFLSLDEQYF
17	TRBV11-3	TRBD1	CASSLGGRDSDPGGYTF
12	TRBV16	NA	CASSQSFLAGEF
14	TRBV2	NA	CASKYDRWNTEAFF
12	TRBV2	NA	CATRAPTHEAFF
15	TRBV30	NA	CAWRPGHGTQETQYF
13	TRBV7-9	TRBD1	CASSFGTGSEQYF
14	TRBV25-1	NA	CASSPTSSGNTIYF
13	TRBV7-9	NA	CASSLYTNTEAFF
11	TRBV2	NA	CASSGAQGEDF
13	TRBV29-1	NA	CSVRTSTNTEAFF
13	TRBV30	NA	CACSSRANTEAFF
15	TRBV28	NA	CASSFWRNSNQPQHF
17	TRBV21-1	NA	CASSKEKVWNSPSGYTF
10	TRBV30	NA	CAWSGDGYTF
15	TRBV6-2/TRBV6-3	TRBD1	CASSDPGQSSYEQYF